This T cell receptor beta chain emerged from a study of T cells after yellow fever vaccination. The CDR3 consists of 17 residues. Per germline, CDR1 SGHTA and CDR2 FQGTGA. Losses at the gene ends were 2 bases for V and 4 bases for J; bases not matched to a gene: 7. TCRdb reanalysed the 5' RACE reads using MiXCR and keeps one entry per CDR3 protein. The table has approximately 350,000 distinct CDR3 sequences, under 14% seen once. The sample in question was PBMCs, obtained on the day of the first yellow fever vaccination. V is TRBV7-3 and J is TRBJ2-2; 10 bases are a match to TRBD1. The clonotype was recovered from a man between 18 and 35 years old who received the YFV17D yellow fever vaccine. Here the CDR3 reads CASSLPSGTGATGELFF. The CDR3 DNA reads TGTGCCAGCAGCTTACCCTCCGGGACAGGGGCCACCGGGGAGCTGTTTTTT.